This T cell receptor beta chain was obtained from a study of cytomegalovirus exposure and HLA in healthy donors. Points on this clone: Its antigen is unidentified.

Broader study findings: HLA restriction was apparent for most CMV-associated TCR beta chains in a later analysis. Later analysis revealed greater clonal expansion in HLA-associated TCR beta chains than in equally common others.

13 Jbeta primers and 60 Vbeta primers were used for the PCR. Profiled with immunoSEQ multiplex PCR; TCRdb holds only in-frame clones, not every one. The sample comprises 150,000 to 200,000 clones, roughly 90% of which are singletons, and under 2% rests with the top ten. The CDR3 has 14 amino acids. Germline V lookup: CDR1 KGHSH, CDR2 LQKENI. Trimming left V 5 bases short and J 5 bases short, with 12 bases between. Sequenced sample: PBMCs. This receptor was identified in a woman under 30 in good health and CMV-seronegative. The V and J genes are TRBV18 and TRBJ2-2, with D maybe TRBD1 (6 bases). The CDR3 loop is CASSYTGSTGELFF. CDR3 in DNA: TGTGCCAGCTCATACACAGGGAGTACCGGGGAGCTGTTTTTT.